The clone carrying this TCR beta chain was counted a few times. The data originate from a study of cytomegalovirus exposure and HLA in healthy donors. Primers included in the PCR were 60 Vbeta and 13 Jbeta primers. Produced via immunoSEQ multiplex PCR; TCRdb's table is partial and in-frame only. The sample holds about 140,000 clones, roughly 74% seen once. Looked up from germline, CDR1 is MDHEN and CDR2 is SYDVKM. The length of the CDR3 is 12 residues. Trimming removed 2 bases from V and 5 bases from J, with 6 bases in between. Material for sequencing was PBMCs. The rearrangement joins TRBV28 to TRBJ1-2; D is ambiguous. This sequence originates from a man aged 35 to 55 in good health and CMV-seronegative. CDR3 DNA: TGTGCCAGCAGTTTACGGGAGTATGGCTACACCTTC. The encoded protein is CASSLREYGYTF.